This T cell receptor (beta chain) appears in the sequencing data of a study of T-cell memory formation after mild COVID-19. Each CDR3 protein gets one entry after TCRdb re-called the 5' RACE reads with MiXCR. Of around 300,000 distinct CDR3 sequences listed, 7% to 10% are singletons. This clonotype was found a few times. Germline CDR1 MGHRA, CDR2 YSYEKL. V lost 1 base to trimming and J lost 10 bases, with 20 bases between them. This CDR3 comprises 17 residues. The receptor's source is a man in his late teens or twenties who had mild COVID-19 (a few samples of this study predate the infection). Cell type and time point are not known. The sequencing input was PBMCs or a T cell subset sorted from them (not recorded which). The V call is TRBV4-1, the J call TRBJ1-6, with D possibly TRBD1 on 6 matching bases. CDR3 residues: CASSQVREGGPKSPLHF. For the CDR3, the DNA is TGCGCCAGCAGCCAAGTCCGGGAAGGGGGTCCTAAATCACCCCTCCACTTT.